This TCR beta chain was captured by sequencing in a study of human T cells and chemical hapten exposure. Whole-study context: Slight volume differences across pooled libraries mainly accounted for varying per-sample TCR yields.

Notes on the study in general: Counts of expanded TCRs (at PT1) showed a positive correlation with patch test score.

Unique molecular identifiers were attached to individual cDNA molecules during library preparation. A single record per CDR3 protein comes from TCRdb applying MiXCR to the RACE reads. The sample has roughly 60,000 distinct CDR3 sequences, roughly 6.7% seen once. Noted time point: pre-sensitization, week 0. Treatment in this sample: therapeutic diphenylcyclopropenone sensitization with weekly scalp DPC. Donors, patients with alopecia ranging from 18 to 70 years old and judged suitable for DPC, provided samples. This CDR3 is built from 14 residues. V was cut by 1 base and J by 4 bases, with 11 bases left in between. Germline V lookup: CDR1 SGHDT, CDR2 YYEEEE. On this clonotype itself: The antigen is unknown.

The receptor was isolated from a woman aged 25-40 years with alopecia areata. Some clones in this sample may be carry-over from other donors' samples. The chain employs TRBV5-6 and TRBJ1-2; possible D gene TRBD1, 5 bases. This material consisted of whole blood, taken in connection with sensitization to the hapten diphenylcyclopropenone (DPC). The CDR3: CASSLRRVAYGYTF. As DNA, the CDR3 is TGTGCCAGCAGCTTGCGCAGGGTCGCCTATGGCTACACCTTC.